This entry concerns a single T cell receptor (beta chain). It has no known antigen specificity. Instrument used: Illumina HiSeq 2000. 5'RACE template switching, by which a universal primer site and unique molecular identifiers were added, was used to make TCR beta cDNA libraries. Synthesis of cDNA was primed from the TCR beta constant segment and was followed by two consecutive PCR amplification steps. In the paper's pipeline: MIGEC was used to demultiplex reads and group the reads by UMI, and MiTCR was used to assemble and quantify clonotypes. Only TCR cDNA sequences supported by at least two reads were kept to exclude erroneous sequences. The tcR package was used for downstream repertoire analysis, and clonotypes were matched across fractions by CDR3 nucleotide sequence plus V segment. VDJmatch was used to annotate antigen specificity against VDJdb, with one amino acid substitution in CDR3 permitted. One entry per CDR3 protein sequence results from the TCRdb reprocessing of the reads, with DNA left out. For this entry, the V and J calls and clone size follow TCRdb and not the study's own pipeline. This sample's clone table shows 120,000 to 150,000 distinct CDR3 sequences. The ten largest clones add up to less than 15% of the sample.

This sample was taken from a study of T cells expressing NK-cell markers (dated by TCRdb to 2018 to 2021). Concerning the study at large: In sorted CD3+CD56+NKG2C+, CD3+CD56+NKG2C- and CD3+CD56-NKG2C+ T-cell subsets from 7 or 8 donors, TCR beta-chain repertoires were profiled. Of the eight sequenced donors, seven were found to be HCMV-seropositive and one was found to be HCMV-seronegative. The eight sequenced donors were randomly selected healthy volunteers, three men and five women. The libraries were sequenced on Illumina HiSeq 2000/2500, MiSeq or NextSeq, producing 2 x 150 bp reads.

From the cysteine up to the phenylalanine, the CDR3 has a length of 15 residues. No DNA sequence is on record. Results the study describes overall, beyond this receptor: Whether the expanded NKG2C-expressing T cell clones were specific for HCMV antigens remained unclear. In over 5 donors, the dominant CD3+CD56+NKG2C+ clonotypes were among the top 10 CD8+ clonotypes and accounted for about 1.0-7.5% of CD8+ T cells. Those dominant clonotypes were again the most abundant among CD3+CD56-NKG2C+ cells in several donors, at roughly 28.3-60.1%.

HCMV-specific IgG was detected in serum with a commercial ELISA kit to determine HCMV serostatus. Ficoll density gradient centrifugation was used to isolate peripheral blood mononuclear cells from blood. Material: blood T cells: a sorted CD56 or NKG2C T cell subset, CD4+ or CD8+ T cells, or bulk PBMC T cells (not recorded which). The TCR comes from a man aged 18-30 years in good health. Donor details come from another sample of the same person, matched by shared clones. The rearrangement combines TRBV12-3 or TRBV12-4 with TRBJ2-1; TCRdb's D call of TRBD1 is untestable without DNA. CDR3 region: CASHPGGQGYNEQFF.